These 28 T cell receptor beta chains originate from one sample sequenced in a study of shared clonotypes between healthy human individuals. Profiling relied on immunoSEQ multiplex PCR, and the TCRdb table lists in-frame clones only, not all of them. In the table there are about 1.5 million clones, about 98% of which are singletons. Sequencing was carried out using naive CD4+ T cells sorted from blood. Subset given: CD45RA+ positively selected. These receptors were collected from a man aged 25 to 40 in good health.

This rearrangement joins TRBV9 to TRBJ1-2, with D possibly being TRBD1 (6 bases). The CDR3 extends over 15 amino acids. V lost 4 bases to trimming and J lost 6 bases, with 19 bases between them. Germline CDR1 is SGDLS and CDR2 is YYNGEE. CDR3 protein: CASSPHLWGADGYTF. DNA for the CDR3: TGTGCCAGCAGCCCTCACCTGTGGGGGGCGGATGGCTACACCTTC.

V is TRBV5-4 and J is TRBJ2-1, with 7 bases that match TRBD2. Per germline, CDR1 SGHNT and CDR2 YYREEE (reference sequence). The CDR3 consists of 17 residues. V trimming: 1 base; J trimming: 7 bases; junction bases outside the gene matches: 14. The CDR3 is CASSLLPGRGSLNEQFF. In nucleotides, the CDR3 is TGTGCCAGCAGCTTGCTTCCGGGGCGGGGGTCTTTGAATGAGCAGTTCTTC.

The chain employs TRBV13 and TRBJ1-2, with D possibly matching TRBD1 (6 bases). This CDR3 spans 15 amino acids. Trimming took 1 base from V and 4 from J, leaving 13 bases between them. Germline-derived CDR1 and CDR2 are PRHDT and FYEKMQ (reference sequence). CDR3 protein: CASSLVGGRGYGYTF. The CDR3 coding sequence is TGTGCCAGCAGCTTAGTCGGGGGGCGAGGCTATGGCTACACCTTC.

V is TRBV10-3 and J is TRBJ1-4; D is uncertain. V was trimmed by 3 bases and J by 0 bases, leaving 8 bases between them. Germline values: CDR1 ENHRY, CDR2 SYGVKD. The CDR3 totals 15 residues. CDR3 sequence (DNA): TGTGCCATCAGTGAAGTAGGGACAACTAATGAAAAACTGTTTTTT. This sequence encodes CAISEVGTTNEKLFF.

Points on this clone: This same CDR3 is encoded by further DNA sequences in the sample. The V call is TRBV5-1, the J call TRBJ2-3; a possible D gene is TRBD1 (5 bases). This CDR3 has 16 residues. Germline CDR1 SGHRS, CDR2 YFSETQ. Trimming cost V 0 bases and J 1 base, with 12 bases left between them. The CDR3 loop is CASSLGQGFGTDTQYF. CDR3 sequence (DNA): TGCGCCAGCAGCTTGGGTCAGGGTTTCGGCACAGATACGCAGTATTTT.

The chain has TRBV4-1 and TRBJ1-2; D is possibly TRBD1 (6 bases). This CDR3 region has 14 residues. The germline V gene encodes CDR1 MGHRA and CDR2 YSYEKL. The germline V and J ends were trimmed by 0 bases and 4 bases, with 9 bases remaining between them. The CDR3: CASSQERTVYGYTF. In nucleotides, the CDR3 is TGCGCCAGCAGCCAAGAGCGGACAGTCTATGGCTACACCTTC.

This chain joins TRBV10-3 and TRBJ1-1; D ambiguous. Germline V gene sequence: CDR1 ENHRY, CDR2 SYGVKD. CDR3 length: 11 residues. V was cut by 0 bases and J by 11 bases, with 7 bases left in between. The chain's CDR3 is CAISESQSAFF. The CDR3 nucleotides are TGTGCCATCAGTGAGTCGCAGTCGGCTTTCTTT.

This rearrangement joins TRBV7-2 to TRBJ2-3; D gene unclear. Deletions cut 1 base from V and 4 bases from J, with 9 bases between. The CDR3 has 14 residues. Germline V CDR1 and CDR2: SGHTA, FQGNSA. CDR3 sequence reads: CASSLVGSADTQYF. The CDR3 DNA reads TGTGCCAGCAGCTTAGTTGGGTCAGCAGATACGCAGTATTTT.

V is TRBV10-3 and J is TRBJ1-5; 7 bases map to TRBD1. With 7 bases clipped from V and 5 bases from J, the junction kept 5 bases outside the gene matches. The CDR3 length is 13 residues. Germline-derived CDR1 and CDR2 are ENHRY and SYGVKD. The CDR3 loop is CAITAGGYQPQHF. The CDR3 region has the DNA TGTGCCATCACGGCAGGGGGGTATCAGCCCCAGCATTTT.

The chain has TRBV18 and TRBJ2-7; D may match TRBD1 or TRBD2 (5 bases each). Germline CDR1 KGHSH, CDR2 LQKENI. Trimming removed 6 bases at V and 2 bases at J, with 20 bases between. The CDR3 loop spans 16 amino acids. The CDR3 is CASSALAGGRAYEQYF. The CDR3 region has the DNA TGTGCCAGCTCGGCATTGGCGGGCGGCAGGGCCTACGAGCAGTACTTC.

The chain is built from TRBV7-9 and TRBJ2-7, with D hard to call. Germline loops: CDR1 SEHNR, CDR2 FQNEAQ (reference sequence). V lost 5 bases and J 3 bases, leaving 8 bases between the germline ends. This CDR3 has 12 amino acids. CDR3 amino acids: CASSLDIYEQYF. CDR3 bases: TGTGCCAGCAGCCTAGACATCTACGAGCAGTACTTC.

The chain links TRBV7-2 to TRBJ2-1, with unresolved D. This CDR3 has 17 amino acids. The germline gives CDR1 SGHTA, CDR2 FQGNSA. Trimming stripped 5 bases from V and 4 bases from J, with 21 bases between. CDR3 loop: CASSPQVQATPYNEQFF. The CDR3 coding sequence is TGTGCCAGCAGCCCTCAAGTCCAGGCAACTCCTTACAATGAGCAGTTCTTC.

This chain joins TRBV28 and TRBJ2-1, with 7 bases fitting TRBD1. With V trimmed by 2 bases and J by 9 bases, 4 bases remained unmatched. The CDR3 covers 13 residues. Germline V gene lookup returns CDR1 MDHEN and CDR2 SYDVKM. CDR3 DNA sequence: TGTGCCAGCAGTTTAATAGGGGGCGGTGAGCAGTTCTTC. Translating it yields CASSLIGGGEQFF.

To note about this clone: The same CDR3 can be traced to other DNA sequences in this sample. The chain joins TRBV14 to TRBJ2-7; D is uncertain. Germline V gene data show CDR1 as SGHDN and CDR2 as FVKESK. This CDR3 spans 11 amino acids. The V and J ends lost 1 base and 5 bases respectively, with 3 bases between them. This CDR3 is CASSQGHEQYF. The DNA of the CDR3 is TGTGCCAGCAGCCAAGGCCACGAGCAGTACTTC.

The J gene is TRBJ1-3, the V gene TRBV5-4; TRBD1 is a possible D gene (6 bases). This CDR3 is built from 15 residues. Germline CDR1 is SGHNT and CDR2 is YYREEE (reference sequence). Between the trimmed V and J ends, which lost 3 bases and 0 bases, there was a span of 10 bases. The CDR3 protein is CASSSGQSSGNTIYF. The DNA of the CDR3 is TGTGCCAGCAGCTCCGGACAGTCCTCTGGAAACACCATATATTTT.

J is TRBJ2-1 and V is TRBV7-6; D gene unclear. The V and J ends lost 2 bases and 6 bases respectively, with 8 bases between them. CDR1 and CDR2 from the germline V gene are SGHVS and FNYEAQ. This CDR3 contains 13 residues. DNA for the CDR3: TGTGCCAGCAGCTTACAGTGGAGCAATGAGCAGTTCTTC. Protein: CASSLQWSNEQFF.

The chain joins TRBV2 to TRBJ1-2; no clear D. The germline V and J ends were trimmed by 6 bases and 4 bases, with 12 bases remaining between them. CDR1 SNHLY and CDR2 FYNNEI come from the germline V gene. This CDR3 is built from 13 residues. The CDR3 nucleotides read TGTGCCAGCAGGAACAGCTCCCCCTATGGCTACACCTTC. Its protein is CASRNSSPYGYTF.

The CDR3 is CAWSGGAGQGARGNQPQHF. The CDR3 coding sequence is TGTGCCTGGAGTGGCGGCGCGGGACAGGGGGCGCGTGGCAATCAGCCCCAGCATTTT. The chain combines TRBV30 with TRBJ1-5; TRBD1 agrees at 12 bases. V lost 1 base, J lost 2 bases, and 12 bases stayed unmatched. The germline V gene has CDR1 GTSNPN and CDR2 SVGIG (reference sequence). The CDR3 consists of 19 residues.

The CDR3: CAWSLSRSEKLFF. The CDR3 region has the DNA TGTGCCTGGAGTCTGTCCCGCAGTGAAAAACTGTTTTTT. The V and J genes are TRBV30 and TRBJ1-4, with D unclear. In germline, CDR1 is GTSNPN, CDR2 SVGIG (reference sequence). There are 13 residues in the CDR3. V was clipped by 2 bases and J by 7 bases, with 11 bases between them.

The chain recombines TRBV25-1 with TRBJ2-2; 7 positions agree with TRBD2. The CDR3 loop spans 18 amino acids. Per the germline V gene, CDR1 is MGHDK and CDR2 is SYGVNS. The V gene end was trimmed by 6 bases and the J gene end by 3 bases; junction bases not matched to a gene: 16. The CDR3 coding sequence is TGTGCCAGCAGATCCCTATCCGCACTAGCGTTAGACACCGGGGAGCTGTTTTTT. Translated, it gives CASRSLSALALDTGELFF.

The chain has TRBV4-3 and TRBJ2-3; no clear D. The CDR3 loop spans 15 amino acids. Germline V gene data show CDR1 as LGHNA and CDR2 as YSLEER. V lost 2 bases to trimming and J lost 0 bases, with 9 bases between them. The CDR3 DNA reads TGCGCCAGCAGCCAATTACGGAGCAGCACAGATACGCAGTATTTT. Encoded protein: CASSQLRSSTDTQYF.

As to this clone: The same CDR3 is also encoded by other DNA sequences in this sample. This chain links TRBV5-1 with TRBJ2-1; 8 bases align to TRBD1. The CDR3 spans 14 residues. The V gene end was trimmed by 0 bases and the J gene end by 9 bases; junction bases not matched to a gene: 5. Germline V gene data show CDR1 as SGHRS and CDR2 as YFSETQ. The CDR3 sequence: CASSLGQGAGEQFF. Here the CDR3 DNA reads TGCGCCAGCAGCTTGGGGCAGGGGGCGGGTGAGCAGTTCTTC.

The chain uses TRBV29-1 and TRBJ2-1; 15 nucleotides agree with TRBD2. The V segment lost 5 bases and the J segment 5 bases; nucleotides outside the gene matches: 16. Germline V gene sequence: CDR1 SQVTM, CDR2 ANQGSEA. The CDR3 has 19 amino acids. The CDR3 DNA sequence: TGCAGCGTTTTTCCAAACCCCCGGACTAGCGGGAGGGCCCACAATGAGCAGTTCTTC. Translation gives CSVFPNPRTSGRAHNEQFF.

The rearrangement joins TRBV2 to TRBJ2-5; TRBD1 is a possible D gene (6 bases). The CDR3 extends over 13 amino acids. From germline, CDR1 is SNHLY and CDR2 FYNNEI. V was pared by 6 bases and J by 9 bases, with 17 bases between. In nucleotides, the CDR3 is TGTGCCAGCAGCCAAGGGGGACCCTTAGCCCAGTACTTC. Residues: CASSQGGPLAQYF.

This clone was observed once. The rearrangement uses TRBV10-2 and TRBJ2-5; D gene ambiguous. The CDR3 is 12 amino acids. Germline V gene sequence: CDR1 WSHSY, CDR2 SAAADI. The V end was cut by 6 bases, the J end by 5 bases, with 10 bases between. The CDR3 reads CASSAQWETQYF. For the CDR3, the DNA is TGCGCCAGCAGCGCACAGTGGGAGACCCAGTACTTC.

This sequence joins TRBV5-1 and TRBJ2-1; a possible D gene is TRBD2 (6 bases). The CDR3 covers 16 residues. Per germline, CDR1 SGHRS and CDR2 YFSETQ. Trimming took off 2 bases at V and 7 bases at J, with 19 bases between the two ends. The CDR3 region is CASSFIPQGGENEQFF. CDR3 nucleotide sequence: TGCGCCAGCAGCTTCATTCCCCAAGGCGGGGAGAATGAGCAGTTCTTC.

J is TRBJ2-3 and V is TRBV28; a possible D gene is TRBD2 (5 bases). The V end lost 4 bases, the J end lost 2 bases, and 16 bases lay between the germline ends. Germline CDR1 and CDR2: MDHEN and SYDVKM. The CDR3 spans 16 residues. CDR3 sequence (DNA): TGTGCCAGCAGTTCCCAATGGAGCGGTACCACAGATACGCAGTATTTT. Encoded protein: CASSSQWSGTTDTQYF.

The gene calls are TRBV29-1 and TRBJ2-1, with 16 nucleotides matching TRBD2. V was clipped by 5 bases and J by 0 bases; unmatched bases: 4. The CDR3 runs 17 residues. Germline V CDR1 and CDR2: SQVTM, ANQGSEA. CDR3 loop: CSVSGLAGGSSYNEQFF. In DNA form, the CDR3 reads TGCAGCGTTTCGGGACTAGCGGGAGGGAGCTCCTACAATGAGCAGTTCTTC.